This is a list of T cell receptor beta chains from one sample in a study of blood T cell repertoires in COVID-19. The method was immunoSEQ multiplex PCR; TCRdb's version includes in-frame clones alone and lacks a portion of them. The profile covers roughly 310,000 clones, with around 89% appearing a single time and 4% taken by the ten largest. The sequencing sample was made of peripheral blood. All receptors come from a woman aged 50 to 60 with active or convalescent COVID-19. Both conserved end residues are part of each CDR3. A D gene is named only where the DNA matches it firmly.

CDR3	D	J	V
CASKQAGLGVNTEAFF	-	TRBJ1-1	TRBV27
CASQPGRLADYNEQFF	TRBD2	TRBJ2-1	TRBV10-3
CASSRNEVRGYGYTF	-	TRBJ1-2	TRBV19
CASTPSGTKNTGELFF	TRBD2	TRBJ2-2	TRBV11-1
CAWGGGGNQPQHF	-	TRBJ1-5	TRBV30
CASSPPAGGDNEQFF	TRBD2	TRBJ2-1	TRBV18
CASSLALAGMDEQFF	TRBD2	TRBJ2-1	TRBV5-1
CAWGYGDEQYF	-	TRBJ2-7	TRBV30
CASSPLGGTYNEQFF	TRBD2	TRBJ2-1	TRBV18
CASSGTPTSEQYF	-	TRBJ2-7	TRBV2
CASSSTGQTMAFF	-	TRBJ1-1	TRBV28
CASSLDSSYTIYF	-	TRBJ1-3	TRBV28
CAWSVGHISNQPQHF	-	TRBJ1-5	TRBV30
CASSLGVSGGGYF	-	TRBJ2-3	TRBV7-2
CASSELQAGGAGANVLTF	TRBD2	TRBJ2-6	TRBV2
CASSTTFGTYNYGYTF	-	TRBJ1-2	TRBV19
CSASRGLGTDTQYF	TRBD1	TRBJ2-3	TRBV20-1
CASSLGGQIDTEAFF	TRBD1	TRBJ1-1	TRBV7-9
CASSQTPGTGVIYGYTF	TRBD1	TRBJ1-2	TRBV3-1/TRBV3-2
CASSQDLPGATYTGELFF	-	TRBJ2-2	TRBV4-2
CASSKAEAETLTGELFF	-	TRBJ2-2	TRBV21-1
CASRSGRDEQFF	TRBD2	TRBJ2-1	TRBV5-4
CASSWGTGGPEAFF	-	TRBJ1-1	TRBV7-9
CASSPPIWDWMNTEAFF	-	TRBJ1-1	TRBV6-2/TRBV6-3
CASSVDGQGEETQYF	-	TRBJ2-5	TRBV9
CASSSPRAPYEQYF	-	TRBJ2-7	TRBV7-9
CASSWTGGSYEQYF	TRBD1	TRBJ2-7	TRBV3-1/TRBV3-2
CASSFDARDRELRNTGELFF	TRBD1	TRBJ2-2	TRBV6-2/TRBV6-3
CASSRKGQLNTEAFF	TRBD1	TRBJ1-1	TRBV4-3